This TCR beta chain was obtained from a study of radiation and T cells in renal cell carcinoma. Study-wide findings and caveats: No pretreatment tumor biopsies were available for baseline clonotypes.

Sequencing used immunoSEQ multiplex PCR; TCRdb keeps in-frame clones, though not all of them. The sample lists roughly 100,000 clones, 80% to 90% occurring once. V lost 6 bases to trimming and J lost 2 bases, with 11 bases between them. From germline, CDR1 is MDHEN and CDR2 SYDVKM. This CDR3 comprises 14 residues. With respect to this clone: No antigen is known for it.

The time point denotes: blood 4 weeks post-SBRT, at nephrectomy. Treatment described: 15 Gy SBRT to primary tumor, nephrectomy 4 weeks later. Nephrectomy followed 15 Gy stereotactic body radiation by 4 weeks. Radiation-treated patients gave blood at baseline, week 2 and week 4. This clonotype was sampled from a man aged 55 to 70 with renal cell carcinoma. The sample consisted of blood, taken from a patient whose treatment included radiotherapy and nephrectomy. The chain combines TRBV28 with TRBJ2-1; the D gene is possibly TRBD1 (6 bases). CDR3 amino acids: CASRGTGTYNEQFF. The CDR3 coding sequence is TGTGCCAGCAGGGGAACAGGGACCTACAATGAGCAGTTCTTC.